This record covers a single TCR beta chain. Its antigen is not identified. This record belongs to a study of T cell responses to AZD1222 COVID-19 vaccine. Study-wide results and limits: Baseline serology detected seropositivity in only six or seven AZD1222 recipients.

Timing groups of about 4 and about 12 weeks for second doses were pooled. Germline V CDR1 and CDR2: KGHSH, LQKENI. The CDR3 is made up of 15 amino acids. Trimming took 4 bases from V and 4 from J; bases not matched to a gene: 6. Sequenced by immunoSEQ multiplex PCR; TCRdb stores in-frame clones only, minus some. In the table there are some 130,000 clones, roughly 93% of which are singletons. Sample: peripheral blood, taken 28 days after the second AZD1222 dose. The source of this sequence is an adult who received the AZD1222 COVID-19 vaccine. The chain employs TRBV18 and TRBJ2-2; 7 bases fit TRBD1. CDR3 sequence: CASSHRGRGTGELFF. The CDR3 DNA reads TGTGCCAGCTCACACAGGGGAAGGGGCACCGGGGAGCTGTTTTTT. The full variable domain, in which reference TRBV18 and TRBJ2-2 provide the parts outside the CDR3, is NAGVMQNPRHLVRRRGQEARLRCSPMKGHSHVYWYRQLPEEGLKFMVYLQKENIIDESGMPKERFSAEFPKEGPSILRIQQVVRGDSAAYFCASSHRGRGTGELFFGEGSRLTVL.